Described below is a single T cell receptor (beta chain) sequence and its context. Its binding antigen is unknown. No much larger clone exists at a distance of one base, and base qualities are not known. The sample belongs to a study of T cell repertoires in cytomegalovirus infection (dated by TCRdb to about 2019). Regarding the complete study: The HLA type of each donor mattered for the analysis, because public TCR beta signatures pointed to carriage of CMV infection along with the matching HLA type. The full study reports these points: Carriers of CMV infection plus the relevant HLA type were discriminated by the cumulative frequency of public TCR beta family members in the study cohort and in an independent roughly 340-donor cohort. In the ex vivo response, HLA-C-restricted CMV-specific TCR beta clonotypes were dominant, and in two of eight donors the single most frequent clonotype came from this HLA-C-restricted group.

TCRdb records Illumina HiSeq 1500 as the sequencer. TCRdb applied fastp at Q25 and MiXCR to the public reads, then kept only in-frame beta chains. Rows are combined by CDR3 protein, so each entry shows the most common genes and DNA. For this sample the table gives just under 550,000 distinct CDR3 sequences, of which 26% were detected only once. The top ten constitute roughly 13% of the sample. Taken from cysteine to phenylalanine, the CDR3 has 14 residues. Only the CDR3 DNA stays, 42 bases, in frame from base 1. The junction shows trimming of 6 bases on V and 3 bases on J, plus 14 bases between the germline ends. The germline V gene gives CDR1 as MNHEY and CDR2 as SVGEGT.

This receptor was identified in a human donor in good health (CMV status not recorded). Some clones in this sample may be carry-over from other donors' samples. The sample taken for sequencing was PBMCs. The V and J genes are TRBV6-2 or TRBV6-3 and TRBJ1-1; no D gene is confidently identified. CDR3 loop: CASRRAPKDTEAFF. The DNA is TGTGCCAGCAGACGAGCCCCCAAAGACACTGAAGCTTTCTTT.